This T cell receptor (beta chain) is from a study of T-cell reconstitution after alpha-beta-depleted transplantation in children. Findings and limits, study-wide: T-cell counts and diversity at one year post-transplant came mainly from newly produced T cells. Recipient T cells and thymic progenitors that survived gave rise to the high TCRbeta diversity observed at day 60 in some patients.

Unique molecular identifiers were incorporated during preparation of the TCRbeta library. Via MiXCR, TCRdb re-called the PCR reads, giving one row per CDR3 protein. The sample lists 450,000 to 600,000 distinct CDR3 sequences, roughly 13% seen once, with roughly 2.3% in the top ten. There are a few counts of this clonotype. The antigen is not known. The input for sequencing was PBMCs, mostly from graft donor cells, taken 360 days after TCRalphabeta/CD19-depleted stem cell transplant. The TCR was taken from a male patient between 10 and 17 years old who had a stem cell transplant for acute myeloid leukemia, so the T cells may come from the graft donor.

The CDR3 sequence is CASSPSRGAPDPYEQYF. The CDR3 bases are TGTGCCAGCAGTCCCTCCCGTGGGGCGCCGGATCCTTACGAGCAGTACTTC. The genes are TRBV28 and TRBJ2-7, with a weak D call TRBD1 (5 bases). Germline CDR1 and CDR2: MDHEN and SYDVKM. The CDR3 is 17 amino acids. V lost 5 bases, J lost 4 bases, and 24 bases lay in between.